The entry that follows covers one TCR beta chain sequence. With 60 Vbeta and 13 Jbeta primers, the PCR was carried out. The protocol was immunoSEQ multiplex PCR, while the TCRdb copy is restricted to in-frame clones and leaves out a portion. The sample contains about 170,000 clones, approximately 80% of which appear only once. V was clipped by 3 bases and J by 5 bases; unmatched bases: 3. The CDR3 is made up of 14 amino acids. CDR1 and CDR2 (germline): MDHEN, SYDVKM. The data originate from a study of cytomegalovirus exposure and HLA in healthy donors. This TCR was sampled from a male donor in good health and CMV-seronegative. Sample: PBMCs. The V and J genes are TRBV28 and TRBJ1-4; 7 positions agree with TRBD1. The CDR3 reads CASSFDRANEKLFF. The CDR3 nucleotides read TGTGCCAGCAGTTTTGACAGGGCAAATGAAAAACTGTTTTTT.